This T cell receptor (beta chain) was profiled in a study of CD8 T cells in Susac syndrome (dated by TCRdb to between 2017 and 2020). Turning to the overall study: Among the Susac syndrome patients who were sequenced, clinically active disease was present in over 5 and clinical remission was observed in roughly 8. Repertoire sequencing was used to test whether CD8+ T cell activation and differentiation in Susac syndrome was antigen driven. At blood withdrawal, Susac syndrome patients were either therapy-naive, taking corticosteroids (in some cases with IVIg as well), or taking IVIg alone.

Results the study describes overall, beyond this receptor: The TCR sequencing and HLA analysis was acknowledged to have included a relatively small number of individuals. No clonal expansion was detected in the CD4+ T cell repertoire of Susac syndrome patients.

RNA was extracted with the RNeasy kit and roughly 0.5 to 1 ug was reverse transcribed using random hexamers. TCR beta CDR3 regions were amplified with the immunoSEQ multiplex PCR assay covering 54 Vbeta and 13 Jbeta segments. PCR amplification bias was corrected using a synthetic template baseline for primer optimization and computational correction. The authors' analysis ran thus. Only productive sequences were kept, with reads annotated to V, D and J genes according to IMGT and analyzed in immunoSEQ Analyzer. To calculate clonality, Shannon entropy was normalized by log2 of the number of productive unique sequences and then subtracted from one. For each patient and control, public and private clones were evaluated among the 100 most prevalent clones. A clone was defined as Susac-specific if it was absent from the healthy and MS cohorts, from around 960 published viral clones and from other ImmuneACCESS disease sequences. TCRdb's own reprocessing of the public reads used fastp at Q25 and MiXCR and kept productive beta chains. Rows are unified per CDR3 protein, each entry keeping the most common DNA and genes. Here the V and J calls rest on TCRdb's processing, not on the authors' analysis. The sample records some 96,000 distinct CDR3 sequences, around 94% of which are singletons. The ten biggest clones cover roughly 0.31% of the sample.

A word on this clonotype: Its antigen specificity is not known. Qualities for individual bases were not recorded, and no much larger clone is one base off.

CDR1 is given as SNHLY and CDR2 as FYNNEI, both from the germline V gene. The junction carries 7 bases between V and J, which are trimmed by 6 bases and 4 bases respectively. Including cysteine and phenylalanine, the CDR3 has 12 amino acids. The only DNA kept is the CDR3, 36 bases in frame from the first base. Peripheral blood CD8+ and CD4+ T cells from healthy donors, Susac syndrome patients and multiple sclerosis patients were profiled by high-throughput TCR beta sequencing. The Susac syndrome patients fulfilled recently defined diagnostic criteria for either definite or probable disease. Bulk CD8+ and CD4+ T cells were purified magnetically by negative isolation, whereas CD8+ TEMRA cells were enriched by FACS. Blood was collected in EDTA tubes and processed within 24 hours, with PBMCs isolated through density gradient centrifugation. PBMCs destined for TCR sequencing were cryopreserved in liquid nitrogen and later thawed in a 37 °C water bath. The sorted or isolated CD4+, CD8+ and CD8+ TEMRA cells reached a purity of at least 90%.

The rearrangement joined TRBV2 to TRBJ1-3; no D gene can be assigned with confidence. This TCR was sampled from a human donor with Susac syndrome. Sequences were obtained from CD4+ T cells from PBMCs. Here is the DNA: TGTGCCAGCAGACGATTCGGAAACACCATATATTTT. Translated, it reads CASRRFGNTIYF.